This T cell receptor beta chain was obtained from a study of chemoradiotherapy in HPV16-positive cancers. General observations from the study: Only a couple of HPV16-positive patients supplied the functional HPV-specificity definition. Non-HPV-specific T cells did not expand in tumors during treatment, whereas candidate HPV-specific clones and E7-related motifs did. In HPV16-positive patients, HPV-responsive T-cell expansion tracked better recurrence-free survival.

This clone has more than one count but fewer than ten. What it binds is not known. Repertoires were sampled repeatedly during chemoradiotherapy. TCRdb's table, derived via immunoSEQ multiplex PCR, lists solely in-frame clones and lacks some. This sample has approximately 38,000 clones, with about four fifths found just once. This TCR was recovered from a human donor with HPV-associated anogenital cancer. The sample was blood, taken from a patient who underwent chemoradiotherapy.

In DNA, the CDR3 is TGTGCCAGCAGCTTATCCCGGACAGCTAGGTCCCTCCACTTT. It encodes CASSLSRTARSLHF. The chain employs TRBV7-2 and TRBJ1-6; a weak D match, TRBD1 (6 bases). Trimming took off 2 bases at V and 14 bases at J, with 16 bases between the two ends. This CDR3 contains 14 residues. Germline V lookup: CDR1 SGHTA, CDR2 FQGNSA. Full variable domain (remainder filled in from reference TRBV7-2 and TRBJ1-6): GAGVSQSPSNKVTEKGKDVELRCDPISGHTALYWYRQSLGQGLEFLIYFQGNSAPDKSGLPSDRFSAERTGGSVSTLTIQRTQQEDSAVYLCASSLSRTARSLHFGNGTRLTVT.